What follows are 27 T cell receptor beta chains derived from one specimen sequenced in a study of brain T cells in children with intractable seizures. Only in-frame clones appear in the TCRdb table, and some are missing; sequencing was by immunoSEQ multiplex PCR. The repertoire includes approximately 330,000 clones, roughly 92% of them detected once, and 5.7% sits in the top ten. Time point noted: blood from clinic visit 5 months post-surgery; TSC patient then seizure free. Source: peripheral blood, taken 4 to 6 months after surgery. The receptors originated from a boy less than two years old with tuberous sclerosis and intractable seizures.

The genes are TRBV11-2 and TRBJ2-5; D gene uncertain. Trimming pared 5 bases from V and 0 bases from J, leaving 13 bases between. Germline assignment: CDR1 SGHAT and CDR2 FQNNGV. The CDR3 runs to 15 residues. In nucleotides, the CDR3 is TGTGCCAGCAGCCCCGAATCTAGATACCAAGAGACCCAGTACTTC. It is translated as CASSPESRYQETQYF.

The rearrangement uses TRBV3-1 (or the pseudogene TRBV3-2) and TRBJ2-3, with 7 bases matching TRBD2. V lost 2 bases to trimming and J lost 3 bases; unmatched junction nucleotides: 8. Germline lookup yields CDR1 LGHDT and CDR2 YNNKEL (reference sequence). The CDR3 is 16 residues long. The CDR3 DNA is TGTGCCAGCAGCCAAAGGCTCGCGGGGGATACAGATACGCAGTATTTT. Protein product: CASSQRLAGDTDTQYF.

The rearrangement uses TRBV5-4 and TRBJ1-1, with 9 bases fitting TRBD1. This CDR3 has 16 amino acids. Losses at the gene ends were 1 base for V and 1 base for J; bases not matched to a gene: 5. CDR1 is SGHNT, CDR2 YYREEE, per germline (reference sequence). The CDR3 protein is CASSLPGQGTNTEAFF. CDR3 nucleotide sequence: TGTGCCAGCAGCTTGCCAGGACAGGGGACGAACACTGAAGCTTTCTTT.

The chain couples TRBV6-4 to TRBJ2-3; 12 bases line up with TRBD2. Trimming removed 6 bases from V and 6 bases from J; junction bases left unmatched: 7. This CDR3 has 15 amino acids. CDR1 is MRHNA and CDR2 is SNTAGT in the germline V gene. The CDR3, as DNA: TGTGCCAGCAGAGAACTAGCGGGGGGCTCGGATACGCAGTATTTT. Translation gives CASRELAGGSDTQYF.

This chain links TRBV27 with TRBJ2-2; the D gene is possibly TRBD1 (7 bases). Deletions cut 5 bases from V and 7 bases from J, with 17 bases between. The germline V gene has CDR1 MNHEY and CDR2 SMNVEV (reference sequence). The CDR3 spans 15 residues. The CDR3 nucleotides are TGTGCCAGCAGTACTGCCGGGACAGCGGGCGGGGAGCTGTTTTTT. Protein: CASSTAGTAGGELFF.

The chain employs TRBV3-1 (or the pseudogene TRBV3-2) and TRBJ1-5; D gene unclear. V shed 0 bases and J shed 8 bases, with 14 bases lying between them. Germline V gene lookup returns CDR1 LGHDT and CDR2 YNNKEL (reference sequence). The CDR3 is made up of 15 amino acids. This chain's CDR3 is CASSQDFGEEEPQHF. The CDR3 DNA follows: TGTGCCAGCAGCCAAGATTTCGGGGAGGAGGAGCCCCAGCATTTT.

The rearrangement uses TRBV19 and TRBJ2-3, with D maybe TRBD2 (6 bases). The CDR3 is 15 amino acids. The germline gives CDR1 LNHDA, CDR2 SQIVND (reference sequence). V shed 3 bases and J shed 3 bases, with 13 bases lying between them. This CDR3 reads CASSIRRDGTDTQYF. CDR3 DNA sequence: TGTGCCAGTAGTATTAGGCGGGACGGTACAGATACGCAGTATTTT.

The V and J genes are TRBV4-1 and TRBJ2-3; D gene unclear. The CDR3 spans 15 residues. The germline gives CDR1 MGHRA, CDR2 YSYEKL. V lost 0 bases and J 5 bases, leaving 12 bases between the germline ends. The CDR3 here is CASSQDLGLGDTQYF. DNA of the CDR3: TGCGCCAGCAGCCAAGATCTGGGCCTGGGAGATACGCAGTATTTT.

The CDR3 DNA is TGCAGTTCCCGGGACTCGGACATCGGGGAGCTGTTTTTT. The encoded protein is CSSRDSDIGELFF. The chain is built from TRBV29-1 and TRBJ2-2; D is possibly TRBD2 (6 bases). Germline values: CDR1 SQVTM, CDR2 ANQGSEA. This CDR3 contains 13 residues.

J is TRBJ1-2 and V is TRBV15; D remains unclear. The germline V and J ends were trimmed by 1 base and 0 bases, with 9 bases remaining between them. The CDR3 sequence is 15 residues long. Germline-derived CDR1 and CDR2 are LNHNV and YYDKDF (reference sequence). CDR3 region: CATSRGSNPNYGYTF. The CDR3 DNA sequence: TGTGCCACCAGCAGAGGGTCCAACCCTAACTATGGCTACACCTTC.

This clone appeared once. The V call is TRBV3-1 (or the pseudogene TRBV3-2), the J call TRBJ1-1; D remains ambiguous. V gave up 1 base and J gave up 6 bases, with 12 bases separating them. CDR1 is LGHDT and CDR2 is YNNKEL in the germline V gene (reference sequence). The CDR3 has 14 amino acids. The CDR3 reads CASSQGKVLSEAFF. The CDR3 nucleotides read TGTGCCAGCAGCCAAGGAAAAGTCCTGTCTGAAGCTTTCTTT.

V is TRBV10-3 and J is TRBJ2-1; D not resolved. The V gene's germline CDR1 is ENHRY and CDR2 SYGVKD. This CDR3 contains 12 residues. The V end was cut by 6 bases, the J end by 6 bases, with 9 bases between. CDR3 amino acids: CAISDRTNEQFF. CDR3 nucleotide sequence: TGTGCCATCAGCGACCGAACCAATGAGCAGTTCTTC.

This clone showed up just a few times. The chain employs TRBV4-1 and TRBJ1-1; weak D call: TRBD1 (5 bases). The germline gives CDR1 MGHRA, CDR2 YSYEKL. V was clipped by 1 base and J by 0 bases, with 18 bases between them. This CDR3 region has 18 residues. The CDR3 is CASSQVIGVMGVNTEAFF. The CDR3, as DNA: TGCGCCAGCAGCCAAGTCATCGGGGTCATGGGGGTGAACACTGAAGCTTTCTTT.

The chain combines TRBV30 with TRBJ1-2; D remains unclear. Germline V gene data show CDR1 as GTSNPN and CDR2 as SVGIG (reference sequence). V gave up 0 bases and J gave up 4 bases, with 9 bases separating them. The CDR3 extends over 13 amino acids. CDR3 loop: CAWSVGQSYGYTF. The CDR3 bases are TGTGCCTGGAGTGTTGGGCAGAGCTATGGCTACACCTTC. The whole variable domain, filled in from reference TRBV30 and TRBJ1-2, reads SQTIHQWPATLVQPVGSPLSLECTVEGTSNPNLYWYRQAAGRGLQLLFYSVGIGQISSEVPQNLSASRPQDRQFILSSKKLLLSDSGFYLCAWSVGQSYGYTFGSGTRLTVV.

This chain joins TRBV5-1 and TRBJ2-7, with TRBD1 matching over 7 bases. Trimming cost V 4 bases and J 0 bases; bases outside gene matches: 4. This CDR3 has 14 amino acids. Germline CDR1 reads SGHRS; CDR2 reads YFSETQ. The CDR3 nucleotides are TGCGCCAGCAGCGGCCGGGACAGCTCCTACGAGCAGTACTTC. Translating gives CASSGRDSSYEQYF.

The chain carries TRBV20-1 and TRBJ2-7; 13 bases align to TRBD2. Looked up from germline, CDR1 is DFQATT and CDR2 is SNEGSKA (reference sequence). V dropped 3 bases and J dropped 6; count of bases not matched to a gene: 5. This CDR3 has 14 amino acids. This chain's CDR3 is CSASRTSGGFEQYF. Here the CDR3 DNA reads TGCAGTGCTAGTAGGACTAGCGGGGGTTTCGAGCAGTACTTC.

The rearrangement joins TRBV24-1 to TRBJ1-1; 9 nucleotides line up with TRBD1. CDR3 size: 13 residues. Trimming removed 8 bases from V and 11 bases from J; junction bases left unmatched: 11. In germline, CDR1 is KGHDR, CDR2 SFDVKD. The CDR3 reads CATIRDRDQTAFF. The CDR3 DNA follows: TGTGCCACCATAAGGGACAGGGACCAAACGGCTTTCTTT.

This chain uses TRBV7-8 with TRBJ1-5; D may be TRBD1 (5 bases). Trimming pared 5 bases from V and 2 bases from J, leaving 16 bases between. This CDR3 has 16 amino acids. Germline V gene sequence: CDR1 SGHVS, CDR2 FQNEAQ. In DNA form, the CDR3 reads TGTGCCAGCAGCCCGGGGACGCAGATTGGCAATCAGCCCCAGCATTTT. Protein: CASSPGTQIGNQPQHF.

The V and J genes are TRBV30 and TRBJ1-6; no clear D. This CDR3 contains 16 residues. V gave up 3 bases and J gave up 10 bases, with 22 bases separating them. Germline lookup yields CDR1 GTSNPN and CDR2 SVGIG (reference sequence). For the CDR3, the DNA is TGTGCCTGGAGCCCTAAGACAATCGTGGGAGGATCACCCCTCCACTTT. This gives the protein CAWSPKTIVGGSPLHF.

The chain links TRBV24-1 to TRBJ2-7; possibly TRBD1 for D (6 bases). The V and J ends lost 3 bases and 2 bases respectively, with 16 bases between them. In germline, CDR1 is KGHDR, CDR2 SFDVKD. The CDR3 sequence is 16 residues long. This CDR3 reads CATSDARTVHPYEQYF. The CDR3 region has the DNA TGTGCCACCAGTGATGCCCGGACAGTCCATCCCTACGAGCAGTACTTC.

The rearrangement joins TRBV28 to TRBJ1-6; D is undetermined. The CDR3 has 14 amino acids. Per the germline V gene, CDR1 is MDHEN and CDR2 is SYDVKM. Trimming shortened V by 8 bases and J by 2 bases, and 10 bases separated the two germline ends. The DNA of the CDR3 is TGTGCCAGCGGATTAGGGACCTATAATTCACCCCTCCACTTT. This encodes CASGLGTYNSPLHF.

The chain recombines TRBV2 with TRBJ2-3; TRBD2 matches at 11 bases. CDR3 size: 15 residues. Trimming cost V 8 bases and J 4 bases; bases outside gene matches: 8. Germline-derived CDR1 and CDR2 are SNHLY and FYNNEI. As DNA, the CDR3 is TGTGCCAGCGGTGTTGGGACTAGCGGTTCAGATACGCAGTATTTT. Protein: CASGVGTSGSDTQYF.

CDR3: CASSQEGSAYNSPLHF. CDR3 in DNA: TGTGCCAGCAGCCAAGAAGGGAGCGCCTATAATTCACCCCTCCACTTT. The rearrangement links TRBV3-1 (or the pseudogene TRBV3-2) to TRBJ1-6; unclear D gene. Germline loops: CDR1 LGHDT, CDR2 YNNKEL (reference sequence). The CDR3 has 16 residues. V lost 0 bases, J lost 2 bases, and 8 bases lay in between.

In DNA form, the CDR3 reads TGCGCCAGCAGTGAGCGGGAGTTGAATGAGCAGTTCTTC. This encodes CASSERELNEQFF. This chain connects TRBV10-1 to TRBJ2-1; possibly TRBD2 for D (6 bases). The ends were cut back, 2 bases at V and 7 bases at J, with 9 bases in the middle. Germline CDR1 is WNHNN and CDR2 is SYGVQD (reference sequence). The CDR3 runs to 13 residues.

The chain has TRBV11-2 and TRBJ1-1; D not resolved. This CDR3 is built from 14 residues. Germline CDR1 is SGHAT and CDR2 is FQNNGV. The V gene lost 0 bases and the J gene lost 8 bases, with 13 bases spanning the gap. The CDR3 bases are TGTGCCAGCAGCTTAGAACGTGTGGCGGCCGAAGCTTTCTTT. Residues: CASSLERVAAEAFF.

The chain combines TRBV4-1 with TRBJ1-1; possibly TRBD1 for D (5 bases). Germline CDR1 MGHRA, CDR2 YSYEKL. With 3 bases removed from V and 7 bases from J, the gap between germline ends came to 12 bases. The CDR3 is 13 residues long. CDR3 residues: CASSQGGADEAFF. As DNA, the CDR3 is TGCGCCAGCAGCCAGGGCGGGGCAGATGAAGCTTTCTTT.

This sequence joins TRBV27 and TRBJ1-1; no firm D call. The V gene lost 6 bases and the J gene lost 1 base, with 12 bases spanning the gap. The CDR3 totals 14 residues. The germline V gene has CDR1 MNHEY and CDR2 SMNVEV (reference sequence). The CDR3 spells CASRSMGKNTEAFF. DNA of the CDR3: TGTGCCAGCAGGTCCATGGGGAAGAACACTGAAGCTTTCTTT.